The 2 T cell receptor beta chains below all came from one sample that was sequenced in a study of shared clonotypes between healthy human individuals (dated by TCRdb to the early 2020s). Libraries were built with the immunoSEQ multiplex PCR assay. The clones in this table, taken by TCRdb from immuneACCESS, are in-frame only. Not every clone is retained; where verified, under half of the shortfall comes from an unresolved V gene, and the cause of the rest is unknown. Within this sample are about 1 million clones, with more than 65% of them counted one time only. The ten largest clones represent approximately 1.5% of the sample. Sequenced sample: memory CD4+ T cells sorted from blood. The cell subset or site tag for this specimen amounts to: CD45RA-negative fraction. The receptors were gathered from a man younger than 30 in good health.

The gene calls are TRBV19 and TRBJ2-7; tentative D call: TRBD1 (5 bases). V was pared by 4 bases and J by 3 bases, with 16 bases between. This CDR3 has 15 residues. Germline assignment: CDR1 LNHDA and CDR2 SQIVND (reference sequence). CDR3 coding DNA: TGTGCCAGTAGTACCACCCAGACAGCTCTCTACGAGCAGTACTTC. It specifies CASSTTQTALYEQYF.

This chain uses TRBV7-3 with TRBJ2-1; 10 bases agree with TRBD2. Per the germline V gene, CDR1 is SGHTA and CDR2 is FQGTGA. This CDR3 contains 15 residues. Trimming removed 5 bases from V and 2 bases from J; junction bases left unmatched: 3. The chain's CDR3 is CASSTGLAAYNEQFF. For the CDR3, the DNA is TGTGCCAGCAGCACTGGACTAGCGGCCTACAATGAGCAGTTCTTC.